Below, 12 T cell receptor beta chains from the same sample are listed, as sequenced in a study of blood T cell repertoires in COVID-19. The data were produced by immunoSEQ multiplex PCR, yet TCRdb's version contains in-frame clones alone and is incomplete. The repertoire holds under 300,000 clones, with about nine tenths as singletons. Material: peripheral blood. The source is a woman aged 25 to 39 with active or convalescent COVID-19.

The chain employs TRBV7-9 and TRBJ2-7; D may be TRBD1 (6 bases). The CDR3 spans 18 residues. Germline CDR1 reads SEHNR; CDR2 reads FQNEAQ (reference sequence). With 5 bases removed from V and 4 bases from J, the gap between germline ends came to 27 bases. The DNA for the CDR3 is TGTGCCAGCAGCCCAACGGCCTGGGACACGACAAAGGGATACGAGCAGTACTTC. This codes for CASSPTAWDTTKGYEQYF. Drawing the rest from reference TRBV7-9 and TRBJ2-7, the complete variable domain is DTGVSQNPRHKITKRGQNVTFRCDPISEHNRLYWYRQTLGQGPEFLTYFQNEAQLEKSRLLSDRFSAERPKGSFSTLEIQRTEQGDSAMYLCASSPTAWDTTKGYEQYFGPGTRLTVT.

In its sample, this clone was seen a few times. The chain combines TRBV6-4 with TRBJ1-1, with a weak D call TRBD1 (5 bases). With 6 bases removed from V and 0 bases from J, the gap between germline ends came to 14 bases. CDR1 is MRHNA, CDR2 SNTAGT, per germline. The CDR3 length is 15 residues. CDR3 coding DNA: TGTGCCAGCAGATTATACGGGGGAATGAACACTGAAGCTTTCTTT. Residues: CASRLYGGMNTEAFF.

The chain employs TRBV7-9 and TRBJ1-4; D remains unclear. The CDR3 spans 15 residues. V lost 3 bases and J 1 base, leaving 9 bases between the germline ends. Germline CDR1 is SEHNR and CDR2 is FQNEAQ (reference sequence). CDR3 nucleotides: TGTGCCAGCAGCTTCTCGGGTTTAACTAATGAAAAACTGTTTTTT. Translation: CASSFSGLTNEKLFF.

This chain connects TRBV6-5 to TRBJ1-1, with D unclear. Germline V gene sequence: CDR1 MNHEY, CDR2 SVGAGI. The V gene lost 6 bases and the J gene lost 3 bases, with 17 bases spanning the gap. The CDR3 consists of 15 residues. The CDR3 coding sequence is TGTGCCAGCAGCCTGGAATTGGGGAGGCACACTGAAGCTTTCTTT. It translates to CASSLELGRHTEAFF.

J is TRBJ1-1 and V is TRBV30; D not certain. This CDR3 comprises 12 residues. Germline CDR1 GTSNPN, CDR2 SVGIG (reference sequence). The ends were cut back, 4 bases at V and 2 bases at J, with 8 bases in the middle. Written as DNA, the CDR3 is TGTGCCTGGACCATAGCAAACACTGAAGCTTTCTTT. Translated, it gives CAWTIANTEAFF.

This clone has just a few counts. At one end, the junction sequence differs from germline, possibly due to a read error. The chain carries TRBV6-2 or TRBV6-3 and TRBJ2-7, with 7 bases matching TRBD2. There are 12 residues in the CDR3. Per the germline V gene, CDR1 is MNHEY and CDR2 is SVGEGT. In DNA form, the CDR3 reads TGTGCCAGCAGTTACTCCGGGGGACTACAGCTCTTC. Its protein product is CASSYSGGLQLF.

The V gene is TRBV21-1, the J gene TRBJ2-7; the table gives TRBD2 as D, unverified against the DNA. TRBV21-1 is classified as a pseudogene. The CDR3 has 16 amino acids. The CDR3 protein is CASSPHRGITTYEQYF. The CDR3 region has the DNA TGTGCCAGCAGCCCCCACCGGGGTATCACCACCTACGAGCAGTACTTC.

The chain joins TRBV10-1 to TRBJ2-1; perhaps TRBD2 as D (6 bases). The V end lost 7 bases, the J end lost 0 bases, and 7 bases lay between the germline ends. CDR1 and CDR2 (germline): WNHNN, SYGVQD (reference sequence). This CDR3 contains 13 residues. CDR3 sequence: CASTGDSYNEQFF. The CDR3, as DNA: TGCGCCAGCACGGGGGACTCCTACAATGAGCAGTTCTTC.

CDR3 sequence reads: CAWSVPQPGNTEAFF. The CDR3 DNA is TGTGCCTGGAGTGTCCCCCAACCGGGGAACACTGAAGCTTTCTTT. The rearrangement joins TRBV30 to TRBJ1-1; D not resolved. The V gene's germline CDR1 is GTSNPN and CDR2 SVGIG (reference sequence). Trimming stripped 0 bases from V and 1 base from J, with 12 bases between. This CDR3 is built from 15 residues. Variable domain in full (rest from reference TRBV30 and TRBJ1-1): SQTIHQWPATLVQPVGSPLSLECTVEGTSNPNLYWYRQAAGRGLQLLFYSVGIGQISSEVPQNLSASRPQDRQFILSSKKLLLSDSGFYLCAWSVPQPGNTEAFFGQGTRLTVV.

The chain couples TRBV5-1 to TRBJ2-4; 8 bases fit TRBD1. V was pared by 3 bases and J by 5 bases, with 7 bases of the junction left unmatched. CDR1 is SGHRS and CDR2 is YFSETQ in the germline V gene. This CDR3 region has 15 residues. CDR3 region: CASSWGTGRENIQYF. The DNA for the CDR3 is TGCGCCAGCAGCTGGGGGACAGGCCGAGAAAACATTCAGTACTTC. Based on the CDR3 plus reference TRBV5-1 and TRBJ2-4, the full variable domain is KAGVTQTPRYLIKTRGQQVTLSCSPISGHRSVSWYQQTPGQGLQFLFEYFSETQRNKGNFPGRFSGRQFSNSRSEMNVSTLELGDSALYLCASSWGTGRENIQYFGAGTRLSVL.

V is TRBV25-1 and J is TRBJ1-1, with 7 positions matching TRBD1. Trimming removed 6 bases from V and 0 bases from J; junction bases left unmatched: 4. Germline loops: CDR1 MGHDK, CDR2 SYGVNS. The CDR3 covers 14 residues. The CDR3 loop reads CASSRTGLNTEAFF. In DNA form, the CDR3 reads TGTGCCAGCAGCCGGACAGGCTTGAACACTGAAGCTTTCTTT.

Here the CDR3 DNA reads TGTGCCAGCAGCCTGCCCCACTTAACTAATGAAAAACTGTTTTTT. Translating it yields CASSLPHLTNEKLFF. The chain links TRBV28 to TRBJ1-4; no definite D call. The CDR3 spans 15 residues. The germline V and J ends were trimmed by 6 bases and 1 base, with 12 bases remaining between them. Germline loops: CDR1 MDHEN, CDR2 SYDVKM.